The 22 T cell receptor beta chains below all came from one sample that was sequenced in a study of sequential checkpoint blockade in melanoma. The data were produced by immunoSEQ multiplex PCR, yet TCRdb's version contains in-frame clones alone and is incomplete. This sample yields about 19,000 clones, of which around four fifths are seen a single time; 35% to 40% belongs to the top ten. The treatment was: randomized to nivolumab then ipilimumab (arm A) or the reverse (arm B). Specimen: CD8+ T cells sorted from blood (inferred from file names), collected from a patient given nivolumab and ipilimumab in sequence. The receptors come from a human donor with melanoma.

This chain joins TRBV19 and TRBJ1-5; D is uncertain. V shed 3 bases and J shed 5 bases, with 8 bases lying between them. CDR3 length equals 13 residues. CDR1 is LNHDA and CDR2 is SQIVND in the germline V gene (reference sequence). As DNA, the CDR3 is TGTGCCAGTAGTATGGATGGAGATCAGCCCCAGCATTTT. Its protein is CASSMDGDQPQHF.

The CDR3 region has the DNA TGCGCCAGCAGCCTTCTTGACAGAAGCACAGATACGCAGTATTTT. This encodes CASSLLDRSTDTQYF. The V and J genes are TRBV4-1 and TRBJ2-3; D possibly corresponds to TRBD1 (5 bases). The CDR3 runs 15 residues. The ends were cut back, 4 bases at V and 0 bases at J, with 11 bases in the middle. Germline V gene sequence: CDR1 MGHRA, CDR2 YSYEKL.

This clone has only a few counts. This chain connects TRBV7-8 to TRBJ1-5; tentative D call: TRBD1 (5 bases). The V end was cut by 6 bases, the J end by 4 bases, with 16 bases between. Germline assignment: CDR1 SGHVS and CDR2 FQNEAQ. The CDR3 has 15 residues. The CDR3 loop reads CASREGEGRNQPQHF. CDR3 coding DNA: TGTGCCAGCAGGGAAGGGGAGGGTAGGAATCAGCCCCAGCATTTT.

The chain combines TRBV4-1 with TRBJ1-2, with D maybe TRBD1 (5 bases). The germline V and J ends were trimmed by 0 bases and 5 bases, with 10 bases remaining between them. The CDR3 is made up of 14 amino acids. Germline-derived CDR1 and CDR2 are MGHRA and YSYEKL. The CDR3 nucleotides are TGCGCCAGCAGCCAAGAGGGGCCTAGATATGGCTACACCTTC. Translated: CASSQEGPRYGYTF.

V usage is TRBV16 and J usage is TRBJ2-1; 9 nucleotides align to TRBD2. The CDR3 consists of 15 residues. The V segment lost 1 base and the J segment 7 bases; nucleotides outside the gene matches: 5. CDR1 is KGHSY, CDR2 FQNENV, per germline. CDR3 protein: CASSQFIAGDNEQFF. CDR3 nucleotides: TGTGCCAGCAGCCAATTTATAGCGGGAGATAATGAGCAGTTCTTC.

This sequence joins TRBV9 and TRBJ2-1; 7 bases are a match to TRBD1. V dropped 4 bases and J dropped 0; count of bases not matched to a gene: 4. The germline gives CDR1 SGDLS, CDR2 YYNGEE. The CDR3 contains 15 residues. The chain's CDR3 is CASSRQGNSYNEQFF. The CDR3 nucleotides are TGTGCCAGCAGCAGACAGGGAAACTCCTACAATGAGCAGTTCTTC.

About this clone itself: The same CDR3 can be traced to other DNA sequences in this sample. V is TRBV7-9 and J is TRBJ2-7, with TRBD1 matching 7 bases. CDR1 is SEHNR, CDR2 FQNEAQ, per germline (reference sequence). This CDR3 is 14 amino acids long. V trimming: 3 bases; J trimming: 3 bases; junction bases outside the gene matches: 5. The CDR3 here is CASSFRDRDYEQYF. The CDR3, as DNA: TGTGCCAGCAGCTTCAGGGACAGAGACTACGAGCAGTACTTC. The variable domain in full, with the rest retrieved from reference TRBV7-9 and TRBJ2-7, is DTGVSQNPRHKITKRGQNVTFRCDPISEHNRLYWYRQTLGQGPEFLTYFQNEAQLEKSRLLSDRFSAERPKGSFSTLEIQRTEQGDSAMYLCASSFRDRDYEQYFGPGTRLTVT.

The chain is built from TRBV5-6 and TRBJ1-1; D ambiguous. CDR3 length equals 12 residues. Germline V gene lookup returns CDR1 SGHDT and CDR2 YYEEEE. V lost 3 bases and J 3 bases, leaving 6 bases between the germline ends. The DNA of the CDR3 is TGTGCCAGCAGCTACGGGGACACTGAAGCTTTCTTT. This gives the protein CASSYGDTEAFF.

This clone was seen just once. The gene calls are TRBV28 and TRBJ2-1, with 8 bases aligning to TRBD2. The V gene end was trimmed by 2 bases and the J gene end by 10 bases; junction bases not matched to a gene: 4. The CDR3 contains 13 residues. Germline values: CDR1 MDHEN, CDR2 SYDVKM. As DNA, the CDR3 is TGTGCCAGCAGTTTACTCAGCGGGAGCGAGCAGTTCTTC. Translating gives CASSLLSGSEQFF. The complete variable domain, with remaining parts taken from reference TRBV28 and TRBJ2-1, reads DVKVTQSSRYLVKRTGEKVFLECVQDMDHENMFWYRQDPGLGLRLIYFSYDVKMKEKGDIPEGYSVSREKKERFSLILESASTNQTSMYLCASSLLSGSEQFFGPGTRLTVL.

The chain employs TRBV5-1 and TRBJ2-7; D is perhaps TRBD1 (6 bases). This CDR3 has 13 amino acids. V lost 5 bases to trimming and J lost 3 bases, with 12 bases between them. Germline CDR1 is SGHRS and CDR2 is YFSETQ. The CDR3 protein is CASRYRESYEQYF. CDR3 nucleotide sequence: TGCGCCAGCAGGTACAGGGAAAGCTACGAGCAGTACTTC.

The CDR3 protein is CSDQSGAGYTF. CDR3 sequence (DNA): TGCAGCGATCAGTCAGGGGCTGGCTACACCTTC. The chain is built from TRBV29-1 and TRBJ1-2, with D possibly being TRBD1 (6 bases). There are 11 residues in the CDR3. The germline V and J ends were trimmed by 7 bases and 7 bases, with 13 bases remaining between them. The germline V gene has CDR1 SQVTM and CDR2 ANQGSEA.

This clone was observed a single time. The chain has TRBV19 and TRBJ2-2; 8 bases map to TRBD1. The CDR3 has 15 residues. The J segment lost 6 bases and the V segment lost 4 bases, leaving 7 bases of the junction unmatched. From germline, CDR1 is LNHDA and CDR2 SQIVND (reference sequence). Here the CDR3 reads CASSTSQQGAGELFF. Written as DNA, the CDR3 is TGTGCCAGTAGTACTTCCCAACAGGGGGCCGGGGAGCTGTTTTTT. Looking up the rest from reference TRBV19 and TRBJ2-2 gives the full variable domain: DGGITQSPKYLFRKEGQNVTLSCEQNLNHDAMYWYRQDPGQGLRLIYYSQIVNDFQKGDIAEGYSVSREKKESFPLTVTSAQKNPTAFYLCASSTSQQGAGELFFGEGSRLTVL.

This rearrangement joins TRBV13 to TRBJ2-7; D might be TRBD1 (5 bases). The V end lost 3 bases, the J end lost 0 bases, and 15 bases lay between the germline ends. Germline V lookup: CDR1 PRHDT, CDR2 FYEKMQ (reference sequence). The CDR3 is 16 residues long. CDR3 DNA sequence: TGTGCCAGCAGCTTGGATATGGGGCGCGGCTCCTACGAGCAGTACTTC. Translating gives CASSLDMGRGSYEQYF.

The chain employs TRBV20-1 and TRBJ2-1; no clear D gene. The CDR3 spans 11 residues. V was shortened by 5 bases and J by 13 bases, with 15 bases between the two germline ends. Germline-derived CDR1 and CDR2 are DFQATT and SNEGSKA (reference sequence). The CDR3 loop is CSAESRHLQFF. The CDR3 nucleotides read TGCAGTGCTGAGTCACGTCACCTACAGTTCTTC.

This clone is termed medium-sized. The V gene is TRBV5-8, the J gene TRBJ2-3, with TRBD1 as a possible D gene (6 bases). This CDR3 contains 15 residues. V was cut by 4 bases and J by 6 bases, with 18 bases left in between. CDR1 and CDR2 (germline): SGHTS, YDEGEE. The CDR3: CASSARGSGWDTQYF. The DNA of the CDR3 is TGTGCCAGCAGCGCGAGGGGGTCGGGTTGGGATACGCAGTATTTT.

The genes are TRBV11-2 and TRBJ1-1; possible D gene TRBD1, 6 bases. V lost 2 bases and J 2 bases, leaving 12 bases between the germline ends. Germline V lookup: CDR1 SGHAT, CDR2 FQNNGV. This CDR3 comprises 15 residues. The CDR3 region has the DNA TGTGCCAGCAGCTTAAATACAGGGAGAAACACTGAAGCTTTCTTT. Translating gives CASSLNTGRNTEAFF.

A word on this clone: At one of its ends the junction is not consistent with the germline gene, which may arise from a read error. Other DNA sequences in the same sample also yield this CDR3. The gene calls are TRBV7-9 and TRBJ1-1; D remains unclear. Germline V CDR1 and CDR2: SEHNR, FQNEAQ (reference sequence). CDR3 length: 11 residues. CDR3 residues: CASSLAQEAFF. CDR3 nucleotides: TGTGCCAGCAGCTTAGCCCAGGAAGCCTTCTTT.

V is TRBV27 and J is TRBJ2-3; the match to TRBD2 covers 13 bases. The CDR3 runs to 18 residues. J was trimmed by 4 bases and V by 5 bases; bases with no gene match: 12. Germline CDR1 is MNHEY and CDR2 is SMNVEV (reference sequence). CDR3 bases: TGTGCCAGCAGTATACTACTAGCGGGAGGGCCCGAGCCAGATACGCAGTATTTT. Amino acid sequence: CASSILLAGGPEPDTQYF.

CDR3 sequence reads: CASSESGAGGGTDTQYF. As DNA, the CDR3 is TGTGCCAGCAGTGAAAGCGGAGCGGGGGGGGGCACAGATACGCAGTATTTT. This chain links TRBV2 with TRBJ2-3, with TRBD2 matching over 10 bases. This CDR3 has 17 amino acids. Germline V gene sequence: CDR1 SNHLY, CDR2 FYNNEI. V shed 2 bases, J shed 1 base, and the junction held 6 bases outside the gene matches.

This rearrangement joins TRBV6-6 to TRBJ2-2, with TRBD1 matching 9 bases. This CDR3 spans 15 amino acids. V shed 6 bases, J shed 6 bases, and the junction held 8 bases outside the gene matches. Per the germline V gene, CDR1 is MNHNY and CDR2 is SVGAGI (reference sequence). The CDR3 region is CASSLGTGSSGELFF. The DNA of the CDR3 is TGTGCCAGCAGCCTTGGGACAGGGAGTTCCGGGGAGCTGTTTTTT.

This rearrangement joins TRBV10-3 to TRBJ2-7; D possibly corresponds to TRBD1 (5 bases). The CDR3 spans 13 residues. V was cut by 0 bases and J by 6 bases, with 9 bases left in between. Looked up from germline, CDR1 is ENHRY and CDR2 is SYGVKD. The CDR3 sequence is CAISESGVREQYF. CDR3 DNA: TGTGCCATCAGTGAGTCAGGGGTACGCGAGCAGTACTTC.

The V gene is TRBV5-6, the J gene TRBJ2-7; 7 nucleotides match TRBD2. Germline trimming cut 2 bases from V and 5 bases from J; bases unmatched to any gene: 4. CDR3 length: 13 amino acids. Germline V gene data show CDR1 as SGHDT and CDR2 as YYEEEE. This CDR3 reads CASSLAGINEQYF. CDR3 coding DNA: TGTGCCAGCAGCTTAGCGGGGATAAACGAGCAGTACTTC.